This section outlines one T cell receptor (beta chain) sequence together with its context. Given the absence of the conserved phenylalanine or tryptophan at the CDR3 end, a read error is likely. The limits of the CDR3 on the DNA are not certain, so only TCRdb's listed CDR3 is given. TCRdb ran MiXCR on the PCR reads and lists one entry per CDR3 protein. The sample records thousands of distinct CDR3 sequences, 14% to 15% being singletons. Germline CDR1 MDHEN, CDR2 SYDVKM. The CDR3 totals 14 residues, both ends included. This sample is drawn from a study of tumor-infiltrating lymphocytes in oesophageal squamous cell carcinoma.

V usage is TRBV28 and J usage is TRBJ2-5; TRBD1 is taken as the D call from the table, unchecked against the DNA. The source is a male donor with esophageal squamous cell carcinoma. Material: esophageal tumor tissue. The chain's CDR3 is CAGSQGAYGYTFGS.